This T cell receptor beta chain was captured by sequencing in a study of cytomegalovirus exposure and HLA in healthy donors. Overall study: Of all 360 or so donors who were genotyped, 80% to 85% belonged to the Caucasian-associated ancestry cluster. Study conclusions and caveats: In a later analysis, most CMV-associated TCR beta chains appeared HLA-restricted. The listing of roughly 160 TCR beta chains classed them as cytomegalovirus-associated. CMV serostatus was the sole immune exposure data available.

Details on this clone: The antigen is undetermined.

The PCR had 60 Vbeta and 13 Jbeta primers. Produced via immunoSEQ multiplex PCR; TCRdb's table is partial and in-frame only. The table records about 280,000 clones, approximately 90% of them present only once. The CDR3 contains 16 residues. Germline V CDR1 and CDR2: MGHDK, SYGVNS. V lost 4 bases, J lost 2 bases, and 10 bases stayed unmatched. The chain has TRBV25-1 and TRBJ1-2; 7 bases match TRBD1. The origin of this receptor is a woman aged 18-29 years in good health and CMV-seronegative. Sample: PBMCs. CDR3: CASSGPRQGLNYGYTF. CDR3 DNA sequence: TGTGCCAGCAGTGGGCCCCGACAGGGCCTGAACTATGGCTACACCTTC.